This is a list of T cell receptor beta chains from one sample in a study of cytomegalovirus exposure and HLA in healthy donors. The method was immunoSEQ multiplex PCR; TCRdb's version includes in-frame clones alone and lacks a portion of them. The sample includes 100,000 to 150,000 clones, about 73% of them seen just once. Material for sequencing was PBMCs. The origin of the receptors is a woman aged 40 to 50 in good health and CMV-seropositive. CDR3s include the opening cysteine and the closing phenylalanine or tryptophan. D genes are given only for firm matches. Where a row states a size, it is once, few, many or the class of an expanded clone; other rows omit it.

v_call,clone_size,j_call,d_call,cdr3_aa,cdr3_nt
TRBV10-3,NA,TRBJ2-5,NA,CAISSTEKETQYF,TGTGCCATCAGTTCGACAGAGAAAGAGACCCAGTACTTC
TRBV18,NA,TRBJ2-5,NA,CASSRNSQETQYF,TGTGCCAGCTCAAGGAACAGCCAAGAGACCCAGTACTTC
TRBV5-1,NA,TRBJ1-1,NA,CASSLAQMNTEAFF,TGCGCCAGCAGCTTGGCACAGATGAACACTGAAGCTTTCTTT
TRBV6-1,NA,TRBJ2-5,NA,CASSESGRTQYF,TGTGCCAGCAGTGAAAGCGGTCGGACCCAGTACTTC
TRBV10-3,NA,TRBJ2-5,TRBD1,CASNRGSGGETQYF,TGTGCCAGCAACAGGGGCAGCGGAGGAGAGACCCAGTACTTC
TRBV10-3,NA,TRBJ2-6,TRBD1,CAISWTGPAPSGANVLTF,TGTGCCATCAGCTGGACAGGGCCTGCCCCCTCTGGGGCCAACGTCCTGACTTTC
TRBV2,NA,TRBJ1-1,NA,CASSGAGIGTEAFF,TGTGCCAGCAGTGGGGCAGGGATAGGCACTGAAGCTTTCTTT
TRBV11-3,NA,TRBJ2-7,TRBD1,CASSSRDSTYEQYF,TGTGCCAGCAGCTCCCGGGACAGTACCTACGAGCAGTACTTC
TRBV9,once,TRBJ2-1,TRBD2,CASSHQGSGTKYNEQFF,TGTGCCAGCAGCCATCAAGGTAGCGGGACCAAATACAATGAGCAGTTCTTC
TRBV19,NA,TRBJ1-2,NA,CASSMGVLGYTF,TGTGCCAGTAGTATGGGAGTGTTAGGCTACACCTTC
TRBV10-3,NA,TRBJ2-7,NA,CAIRRDSSGYEQYF,TGTGCCATCAGAAGAGACAGCTCCGGTTACGAGCAGTACTTC
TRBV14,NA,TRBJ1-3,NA,CASSQDVGISGNTIYF,TGTGCCAGCAGCCAAGATGTTGGCATTTCTGGAAACACCATATATTTT
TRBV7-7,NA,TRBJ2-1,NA,CASSPQPPAGSHNEQFF,TGTGCTAGCAGCCCCCAACCGCCGGCGGGGTCTCACAATGAGCAGTTCTTC
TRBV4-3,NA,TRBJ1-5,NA,CASSQDSGIGQPQHF,TGCGCCAGCAGCCAAGATTCCGGGATCGGTCAGCCCCAGCATTTT
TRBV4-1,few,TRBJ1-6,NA,CASSPEPRGNSPLHF,TGCGCCAGCAGCCCGGAGCCCAGGGGCAATTCACCCCTCCACTTT
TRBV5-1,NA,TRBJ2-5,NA,CASSPGTWQETQYF,TGCGCCAGCAGCCCGGGGACTTGGCAAGAGACCCAGTACTTC
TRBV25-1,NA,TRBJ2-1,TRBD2,CASSYLLAGDNEQFF,TGTGCCAGCAGTTATTTGCTAGCGGGGGACAATGAGCAGTTCTTC
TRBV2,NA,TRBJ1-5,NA,CASSEFPQVGDYSNQPQHF,TGTGCCAGCAGTGAATTCCCGCAGGTTGGGGACTATAGCAATCAGCCCCAGCATTTT
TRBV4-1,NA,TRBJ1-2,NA,CASSQRFSAEYGYTF,TGCGCCAGCAGCCAAAGGTTTTCGGCGGAGTATGGCTACACCTTC
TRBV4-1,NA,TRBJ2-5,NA,CASSQDGLYQETQYF,TGCGCCAGCAGCCAAGACGGACTTTACCAAGAGACCCAGTACTTC
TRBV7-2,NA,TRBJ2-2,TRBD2,CASSPRTSGNTGELFF,TGTGCCAGCAGCCCGAGGACTAGCGGGAACACCGGGGAGCTGTTTTTT
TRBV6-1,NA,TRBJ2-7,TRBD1,CASRRDRGVYEQYF,TGTGCCAGCAGGAGAGACAGGGGTGTGTACGAGCAGTACTTC
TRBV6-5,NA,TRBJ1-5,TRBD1,CASSSTGDQPQHF,TGTGCCAGCAGCTCGACAGGGGACCAGCCCCAGCATTTT
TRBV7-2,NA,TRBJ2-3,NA,CASSLNYGEDTQYF,TGTGCCAGCAGCTTAAATTATGGGGAGGATACGCAGTATTTT
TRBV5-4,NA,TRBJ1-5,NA,CASSLGGQQPQHF,TGTGCCAGCAGCCTTGGAGGTCAACAGCCCCAGCATTTT
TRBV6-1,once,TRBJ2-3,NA,CASSEGGGRGDTQYF,TGTGCCAGCAGTGAGGGGGGGGGCAGAGGAGATACGCAGTATTTT
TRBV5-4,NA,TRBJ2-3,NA,CASSLDRTDTQYF,TGTGCCAGCAGCTTGGATCGGACAGATACGCAGTATTTT
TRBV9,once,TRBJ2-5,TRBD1,CASSAFTGEETQYF,TGTGCCAGCAGTGCTTTTACAGGGGAAGAGACCCAGTACTTC
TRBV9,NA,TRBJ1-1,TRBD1,CASTRTGWLTEAFF,TGTGCCAGTACTAGGACAGGGTGGTTGACTGAAGCTTTCTTT
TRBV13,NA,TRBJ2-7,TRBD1,CASSLSQGDFDEQYF,TGTGCCAGCAGCCTTTCACAGGGGGATTTCGACGAGCAGTACTTC
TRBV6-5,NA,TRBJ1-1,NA,CASSSPLYTEAFF,TGTGCCAGCAGTTCACCACTATACACTGAAGCTTTCTTT
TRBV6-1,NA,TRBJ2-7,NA,CASSEATASYEQYF,TGTGCCAGCAGTGAGGCCACAGCATCCTACGAGCAGTACTTC
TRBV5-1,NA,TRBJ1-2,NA,CASSARGGRGYTF,TGCGCCAGCAGCGCCAGGGGAGGGAGAGGCTACACCTTC
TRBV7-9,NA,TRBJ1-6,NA,CASSALSSSPLHF,TGTGCCAGCAGCGCACTTAGTTCCTCACCCCTCCACTTT
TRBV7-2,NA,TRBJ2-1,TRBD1,CASSLRQGTYNEQFF,TGTGCCAGCAGCTTACGACAGGGAACCTACAATGAGCAGTTCTTC
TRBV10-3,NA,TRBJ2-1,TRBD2,CAISESSGGVGEQFF,TGTGCCATCAGTGAGTCGAGCGGGGGGGTTGGTGAGCAGTTCTTC
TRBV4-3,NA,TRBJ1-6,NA,CASSQDPAGSSPLHF,TGCGCCAGCAGCCAAGATCCCGCTGGCAGTTCACCCCTCCACTTT
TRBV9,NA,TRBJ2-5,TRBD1,CASSYGQAEETQYF,TGTGCCAGCAGCTATGGACAGGCAGAAGAGACCCAGTACTTC
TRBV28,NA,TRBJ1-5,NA,CASSSFSGHQPQHF,TGTGCCAGCAGTTCTTTTTCCGGTCATCAGCCCCAGCATTTT
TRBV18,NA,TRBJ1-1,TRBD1,CASSPPGTGRFVFF,TGTGCCAGCTCACCACCGGGGACAGGGAGGTTTGTTTTCTTT
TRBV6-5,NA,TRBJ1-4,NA,CASSYNGRATNEKLFF,TGTGCCAGCAGTTATAACGGGCGGGCAACTAATGAAAAACTGTTTTTT
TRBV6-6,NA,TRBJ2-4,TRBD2,CARGRGRDLAKNIQYF,TGTGCCAGGGGGAGGGGCAGAGACTTAGCCAAAAACATTCAGTACTTC
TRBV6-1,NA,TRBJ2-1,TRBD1,CASGQGISYNEQFF,TGTGCCAGCGGACAGGGCATATCCTACAATGAGCAGTTCTTC
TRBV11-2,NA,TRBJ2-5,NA,CASSASRLAVETQYF,TGTGCCAGCAGCGCCTCGCGACTCGCGGTTGAGACCCAGTACTTC
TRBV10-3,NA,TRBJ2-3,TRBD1,CAISASGGTGVNADTQYF,TGTGCCATCAGTGCCTCCGGAGGGACAGGTGTAAACGCAGATACGCAGTATTTT
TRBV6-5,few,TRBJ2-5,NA,CASSYGLTRIEETQYF,TGTGCCAGCAGTTACGGACTGACAAGGATCGAAGAGACCCAGTACTTC
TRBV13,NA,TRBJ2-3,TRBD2,CASSLSGGAGDTQYF,TGTGCCAGCAGCCTTAGCGGGGGGGCGGGAGATACGCAGTATTTT